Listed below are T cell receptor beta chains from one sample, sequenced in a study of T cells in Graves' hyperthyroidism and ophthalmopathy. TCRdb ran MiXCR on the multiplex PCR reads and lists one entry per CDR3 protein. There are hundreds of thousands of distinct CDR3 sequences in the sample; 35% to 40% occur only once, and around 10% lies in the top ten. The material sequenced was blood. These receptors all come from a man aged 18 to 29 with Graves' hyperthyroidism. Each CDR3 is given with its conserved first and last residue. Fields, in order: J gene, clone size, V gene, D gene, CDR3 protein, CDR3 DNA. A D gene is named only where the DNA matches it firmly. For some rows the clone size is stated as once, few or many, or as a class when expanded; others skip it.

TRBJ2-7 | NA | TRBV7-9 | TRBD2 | CASSFGNGGAYEQYF | TGTGCCAGCAGCTTCGGGAACGGGGGGGCATACGAGCAGTACTTC
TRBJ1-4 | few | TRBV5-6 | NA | CASSTTQGSEKLFF | TGTGCCAGCAGCACAACCCAGGGGAGCGAAAAACTGTTTTTT
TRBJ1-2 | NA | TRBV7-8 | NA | CASSLGGGDHGYTF | TGTGCCAGCAGCCTCGGGGGAGGGGATCATGGCTACACCTTC
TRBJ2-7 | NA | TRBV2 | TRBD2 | CASSGLAGLTYEQYF | TGTGCCAGCAGTGGACTAGCGGGTCTCACCTACGAGCAGTACTTC
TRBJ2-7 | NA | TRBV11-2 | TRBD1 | CASWDRDAYEQYF | TGTGCCAGCTGGGACAGGGATGCTTACGAGCAGTACTTC
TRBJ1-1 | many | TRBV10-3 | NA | CAISEGGTTEAFF | TGTGCCATCAGTGAAGGGGGTACCACTGAAGCTTTCTTT
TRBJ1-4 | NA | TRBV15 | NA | CATSPVGDRKLFF | TGTGCCACCAGCCCTGTCGGGGATAGAAAACTGTTTTTT
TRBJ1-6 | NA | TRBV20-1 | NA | CSASGPCNSPLHF | TGCAGTGCCTCCGGGCCGTGTAATTCACCCCTCCACTTT
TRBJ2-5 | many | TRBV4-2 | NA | CASSPAWDQETQYF | TGTGCCAGCAGCCCGGCGTGGGATCAAGAGACCCAGTACTTC
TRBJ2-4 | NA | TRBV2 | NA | CASMAEGSGNIQYF | TGTGCCAGCATGGCGGAGGGGTCGGGAAACATTCAGTACTTC
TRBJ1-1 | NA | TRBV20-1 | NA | CSASPRGTKDTEAFF | TGCAGTGCAAGCCCCCGAGGGACAAAGGACACTGAAGCTTTCTTT
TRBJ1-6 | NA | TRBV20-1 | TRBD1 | CSARGTGGSTLHF | TGCAGTGCTAGGGGGACAGGGGGCAGCACCCTCCACTTT
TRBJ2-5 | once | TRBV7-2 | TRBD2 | CASSWGGLAGGHETQYF | TGTGCCAGCAGCTGGGGGGGACTAGCGGGAGGGCACGAGACCCAGTACTTC
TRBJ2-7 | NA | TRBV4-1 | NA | CASSRGSGADHEQYF | TGCGCCAGCAGCCGAGGTTCGGGCGCGGACCACGAGCAGTACTTC
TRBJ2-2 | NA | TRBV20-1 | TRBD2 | CSARTGLAGGGGELFF | TGCAGTGCTAGGACGGGACTAGCGGGAGGGGGTGGGGAGCTGTTTTTT
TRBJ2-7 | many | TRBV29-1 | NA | CSVGGTPYEQYF | TGCAGCGTTGGCGGGACACCCTACGAGCAGTACTTC
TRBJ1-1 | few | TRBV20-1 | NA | CSARALEAFF | TGCAGTGCTAGAGCCCTTGAAGCTTTCTTT
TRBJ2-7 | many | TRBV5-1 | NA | CASSPPAAYYEQYF | TGCGCCAGCAGCCCGCCAGCGGCCTACTACGAGCAGTACTTC
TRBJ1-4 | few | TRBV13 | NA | CASSYQGRTNEKLFF | TGTGCCAGCAGCTACCAGGGGAGGACTAATGAAAAACTGTTTTTT
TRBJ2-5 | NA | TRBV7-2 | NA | CASSLMGAGAEETQYF | TGTGCCAGCAGCTTAATGGGCGCCGGGGCAGAGGAGACCCAGTACTTC
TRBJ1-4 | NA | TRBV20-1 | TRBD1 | CSASPAGTDNEKLFF | TGCAGTGCTAGTCCTGCCGGGACAGATAATGAAAAACTGTTTTTT
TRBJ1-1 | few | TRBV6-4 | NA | CASSDGRGNTEAFF | TGTGCCAGCAGTGATGGTCGGGGGAACACTGAAGCTTTCTTT
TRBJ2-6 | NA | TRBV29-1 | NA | CSAFIAGNSGANVLTF | TGCAGCGCCTTCATCGCGGGGAACTCTGGGGCCAACGTCCTGACTTTC
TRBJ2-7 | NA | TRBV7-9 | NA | CASSLGAAYYEQYF | TGTGCCAGCAGCTTAGGTGCGGCTTACTACGAGCAGTACTTC
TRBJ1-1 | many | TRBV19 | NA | CASSINVHTEAFF | TGTGCCAGTAGTATAAATGTCCACACTGAAGCTTTCTTT
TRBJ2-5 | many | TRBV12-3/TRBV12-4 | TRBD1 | CASGGQGQETQYF | TGTGCCAGCGGCGGACAGGGTCAAGAGACCCAGTACTTC
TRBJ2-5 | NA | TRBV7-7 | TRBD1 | CASSPDRGPETHHF | TGTGCTAGCAGCCCCGACAGGGGTCCAGAGACCCACCACTTC
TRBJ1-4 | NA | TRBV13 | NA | CASSFRTDSEKLFF | TGTGCCAGCAGCTTCAGGACGGACTCTGAAAAACTGTTTTTT
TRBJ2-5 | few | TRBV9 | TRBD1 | CASSGGTGTGETQYF | TGTGCCAGCAGCGGGGGGACAGGGACGGGGGAGACCCAGTACTTC
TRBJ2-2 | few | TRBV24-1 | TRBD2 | CATGTLAENTGELFF | TGTGCCACCGGTACCCTAGCGGAGAACACCGGGGAGCTGTTTTTT
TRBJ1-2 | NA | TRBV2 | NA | CASRRINYGYTF | TGTGCCAGCAGACGGATTAACTATGGCTACACCTTC
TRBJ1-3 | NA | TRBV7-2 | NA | CASSLVRVRSGNTIYF | TGTGCCAGCAGCTTAGTTAGGGTTCGATCTGGAAACACCATATATTTT
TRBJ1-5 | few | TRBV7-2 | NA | CATSRGPNQPQHF | TGTGCCACCAGCCGGGGTCCTAATCAGCCCCAGCATTTT
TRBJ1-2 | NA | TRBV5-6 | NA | CASSPWSPGRHYTF | TGTGCCAGCAGCCCTTGGTCTCCGGGACGTCACTACACCTTC
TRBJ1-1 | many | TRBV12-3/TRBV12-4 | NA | CASSGGEKAFF | TGTGCCAGCAGTGGGGGAGAAAAAGCTTTCTTT
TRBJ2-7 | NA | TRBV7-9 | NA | CASSRQDWPSYEQYF | TGTGCCAGCAGTCGTCAGGACTGGCCCTCCTACGAGCAGTACTTC
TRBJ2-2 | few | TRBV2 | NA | CASSLTGTDYTGELFF | TGTGCCAGCAGCTTAACCGGGACGGACTACACCGGGGAGCTGTTTTTT
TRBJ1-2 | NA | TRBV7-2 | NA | CASSLGVGTYGYTF | TGTGCCAGCAGCTTAGGGGTGGGGACCTATGGCTACACCTTC
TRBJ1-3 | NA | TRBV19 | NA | CASSRPRVSSGNTIYF | TGTGCCAGTAGTCGCCCGCGTGTTAGCTCTGGAAACACCATATATTTT
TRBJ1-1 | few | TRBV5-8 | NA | CASSSFTEAFF | TGTGCCAGCAGTTCTTTTACTGAAGCTTTCTTT
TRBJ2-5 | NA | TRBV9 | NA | CASSVAGDETQYF | TGTGCCAGCAGCGTAGCAGGGGATGAGACCCAGTACTTC
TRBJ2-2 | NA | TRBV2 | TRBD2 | CASTTSGSLEDTGELFF | TGTGCCAGCACCACTAGCGGGAGTTTGGAGGACACCGGGGAGCTGTTTTTT
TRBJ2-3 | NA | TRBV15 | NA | CATSGGGDTQYF | TGTGCCACCAGCGGAGGGGGAGATACGCAGTATTTT
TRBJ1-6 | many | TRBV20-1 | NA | CSAKGSGLASPLHF | TGCAGTGCTAAGGGGTCCGGTCTGGCTTCACCCCTCCACTTT
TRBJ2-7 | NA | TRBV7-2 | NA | CASSLGSSPYEQYF | TGTGCCAGCAGCCTCGGGTCAAGCCCCTACGAGCAGTACTTC
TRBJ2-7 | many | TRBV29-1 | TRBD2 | CSVQREESYAQYF | TGCAGCGTCCAGCGGGAGGAGTCCTACGCGCAGTACTTC
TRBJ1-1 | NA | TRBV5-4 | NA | CASTLEGIGGLTEAFF | TGTGCCAGCACCCTAGAGGGGATTGGGGGCCTCACTGAAGCTTTCTTT
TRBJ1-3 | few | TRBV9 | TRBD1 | CASSGLQGAGGNTIYF | TGTGCCAGCAGCGGATTACAGGGGGCTGGTGGAAACACCATATATTTT
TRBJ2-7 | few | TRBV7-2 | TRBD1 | CASSSGTGLAEQYF | TGTGCCAGCAGCTCCGGGACAGGGTTGGCCGAGCAGTACTTC
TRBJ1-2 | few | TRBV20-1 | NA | CSARDKRGANYGYTF | TGCAGTGCTAGAGATAAGAGGGGAGCTAACTATGGCTACACCTTC
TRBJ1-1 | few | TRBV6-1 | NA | CASSYSRTLNTEAFF | TGTGCCAGCAGCTACTCCCGTACACTGAACACTGAAGCTTTCTTT